This T cell receptor beta chain is from a study of control samples from healthy donors and cancer patients. Concerning this clone: Different DNA sequences within this sample yield the same CDR3.

Clones were read by immunoSEQ multiplex PCR, and TCRdb kept only the in-frame ones, dropping some. Seen here are some 150,000 clones, 91% observed once, and the top ten hold more than 1.3%. The sequence was obtained from a young woman in good health. Sequencing input: blood.

In DNA, the CDR3 is TGTGCCAGCAGTTACTCGGGACTAGCGGGAGAGACCCAGTACTTC. Its protein is CASSYSGLAGETQYF. The chain couples TRBV6-6 to TRBJ2-5, with TRBD2 matching 12 bases. After removal of 0 bases from V and 4 bases from J, the junction contained 0 bases not matched to a gene. Germline loops: CDR1 MNHNY, CDR2 SVGAGI (reference sequence). The CDR3 runs 15 residues.